This T cell receptor beta chain was captured by sequencing in a study of T cell responses to AZD1222 COVID-19 vaccine. The repertoire was sequenced with immunoSEQ multiplex PCR; TCRdb's copy has only in-frame clones and lacks some. The data show roughly 140,000 clones, roughly 89% seen once. Remarks on this clone: Antigen unknown.

General study points: Seropositivity was recorded at baseline in only five to seven AZD1222 recipients. Reportedly, close to half of spike-specific TCRs are directed against unmutated variant regions. Spike-wide coverage was observed for vaccine-associated CD4 TCRs, with dominant responses at 160-218 and 743-854.

Per germline, CDR1 SNHLY and CDR2 FYNNEI. The CDR3 is made up of 14 amino acids. V lost 2 bases to trimming and J lost 5 bases, with 10 bases between them. The rearrangement uses TRBV2 and TRBJ2-1; D perhaps matches TRBD1 (5 bases). The receptor comes from an adult in good health. The sample here was peripheral blood, taken on day 0 of AZD1222 vaccination. This CDR3 is CASSELPGHNEQFF. The CDR3 DNA reads TGTGCCAGCAGTGAATTGCCAGGGCACAATGAGCAGTTCTTC.